This T cell receptor (beta chain) originates from a study of T cell responses to AZD1222 COVID-19 vaccine. The data were produced by immunoSEQ multiplex PCR, yet TCRdb's version contains in-frame clones alone and is incomplete. This repertoire shows more than 100,000 clones, 75% to 90% found once; its top ten account for 1.5%. This CDR3 has 15 amino acids. Germline V gene sequence: CDR1 KGHSH, CDR2 LQKENI. The V end was cut by 4 bases, the J end by 3 bases, with 13 bases between. The TCR sequence derives from an adult in good health. The chain joins TRBV18 to TRBJ1-3, with D hard to call. Sample: peripheral blood, taken on day 0 of AZD1222 vaccination. CDR3 residues: CASSRTMDGGNTIYF. CDR3 coding DNA: TGTGCCAGCTCACGCACGATGGACGGTGGAAACACCATATATTTT.